The 17 T cell receptor beta chains reported below all come from one sample, sequenced in a study of T cell responses to AZD1222 COVID-19 vaccine. The protocol was immunoSEQ multiplex PCR, while the TCRdb copy is restricted to in-frame clones and leaves out a portion. Of tens of thousands of clones in the sample, 88% were seen once. Sequencing was performed on peripheral blood, taken on day 0 of AZD1222 vaccination. The receptors derive from an adult in good health.

The chain employs TRBV13 and TRBJ1-3; 11 positions match TRBD1. The CDR3 is 19 amino acids. The V and J ends lost 4 bases and 0 bases, in that order; junction bases with no gene match: 11. Germline lookup yields CDR1 PRHDT and CDR2 FYEKMQ (reference sequence). CDR3 amino acids: CASSSRDRGRRSSGNTIYF. CDR3 nucleotide sequence: TGTGCCAGCAGCTCCAGGGACAGGGGGAGACGTAGCTCTGGAAACACCATATATTTT.

The sample holds one count of this clone. The chain links TRBV7-4 to TRBJ2-3; D not resolved. Trimming cost V 7 bases and J 0 bases, with 26 bases left between them. The germline CDR1 and CDR2 sequences are SGHVT and SQSDAQ. This CDR3 has 19 residues. The CDR3 bases are TGTGCCAGCACCCCAATCCGCCTCGTAGACTGCGATAGCACAGATACGCAGTATTTT. Protein product: CASTPIRLVDCDSTDTQYF. The full variable domain, completed using reference TRBV7-4 and TRBJ2-3, is GAGVSQSPRYKVAKRGRDVALRCDSISGHVTLYWYRQTLGQGSEVLTYSQSDAQRDKSGRPSGRFSAERPERSVSTLKIQRTEQGDSAVYLCASTPIRLVDCDSTDTQYFGPGTRLTVL.

This clone was recorded once. This chain links TRBV29-1 with TRBJ1-1; D perhaps matches TRBD1 (5 bases). CDR1 SQVTM and CDR2 ANQGSEA come from the germline V gene. V lost 6 bases and J 6 bases, leaving 11 bases between the germline ends. This CDR3 is 11 amino acids long. This chain's CDR3 is CSVREPPEAFF. The CDR3 DNA reads TGCAGCGTCAGGGAGCCTCCTGAAGCTTTCTTT.

In the case of this clone: An end of the junction differs from the germline gene, which may be a read error. The chain employs TRBV10-3 and TRBJ2-1, with a tentative D call TRBD1 (5 bases). The CDR3 length is 12 residues. Germline V gene sequence: CDR1 ENHRY, CDR2 SYGVKD. CDR3 protein: CAITDPDKEQFF. The CDR3 bases are TGTGCCATCACGGACCCGGACAAGGAGCAGTTCTTC.

This chain joins TRBV10-3 and TRBJ2-5; 12 nucleotides agree with TRBD2. Trimming at V came to 4 bases and at J to 2 bases, leaving 2 bases not matched to a gene. Germline V gene data show CDR1 as ENHRY and CDR2 as SYGVKD. The CDR3 length is 15 residues. The CDR3 sequence is CAISGTSGEQETQYF. The DNA of the CDR3 is TGTGCCATCAGTGGGACTAGCGGGGAACAAGAGACCCAGTACTTC.

The CDR3 DNA reads TGTGCCGCCTATACTGCGCCAGTCATGAATTCACCCCTCCACTTT. It translates to CAAYTAPVMNSPLHF. The chain has TRBV6-5 and TRBJ1-6; no definite D call. Per the germline V gene, CDR1 is MNHEY and CDR2 is SVGAGI. V lost 11 bases, J lost 7 bases, and 21 bases lay in between. CDR3 size: 15 residues.

This clone appeared a few times. Written as DNA, the CDR3 is TGTGCCAGCACCGCGACAGGGAGCGGCACTGAAGCTTTCTTT. Amino acids: CASTATGSGTEAFF. The chain is built from TRBV27 and TRBJ1-1, with 7 bases that match TRBD1. The germline CDR1 and CDR2 sequences are MNHEY and SMNVEV (reference sequence). V lost 7 bases, J lost 4 bases, and 9 bases stayed unmatched. The CDR3 consists of 14 residues.

CDR3: CASSLLQGGYNEQFF. The DNA of the CDR3 is TGTGCCAGCAGCTTGCTACAGGGGGGCTACAATGAGCAGTTCTTC. The J gene is TRBJ2-1, the V gene TRBV12-1; TRBD1, the table's D call, lacks a check against the DNA. TRBV12-1 is flagged as a pseudogene. The CDR3 sequence is 15 residues long.

The rearrangement links TRBV6-5 to TRBJ2-7; maybe TRBD1 (6 bases). Trimming removed 10 bases at V and 6 bases at J, with 19 bases between. This CDR3 is built from 13 residues. The germline CDR1 and CDR2 sequences are MNHEY and SVGAGI. The CDR3 reads CATIHGQTCEQYF. The CDR3 DNA reads as TGTGCCACCATCCACGGACAGACCTGCGAGCAGTACTTC.

The chain carries TRBV4-2 and TRBJ2-7; TRBD2 aligns across 8 bases. The CDR3 covers 17 residues. J gave up 0 bases and V 3 bases, and 10 bases lay outside the gene matches. CDR1 LGHNA and CDR2 YNFKEQ come from the germline V gene. The CDR3 region is CASSHGVAGSISYEQYF. The CDR3 DNA reads as TGTGCCAGCAGCCATGGAGTAGCGGGATCTATCTCCTACGAGCAGTACTTC.

The CDR3 region has the DNA TGCGCCAGCAGCCATACAGGACCCTCCTACGAGCAGTACTTC. Its translation: CASSHTGPSYEQYF. The chain employs TRBV4-1 and TRBJ2-7; perhaps TRBD1 as D (5 bases). V lost 3 bases and J 0 bases, leaving 9 bases between the germline ends. This CDR3 contains 14 residues. Germline values: CDR1 MGHRA, CDR2 YSYEKL.

This rearrangement joins TRBV6-1 to TRBJ2-2, with 10 bases matching TRBD1. In germline, CDR1 is MNHNS, CDR2 SASEGT. V shed 4 bases and J 4 bases; nucleotides not matched to a gene: 12. This CDR3 has 18 amino acids. CDR3 bases: TGTGCCAGCAGTGCCGCCGGGGGACAGGGGAGAGTCACCGGGGAGCTGTTTTTT. Amino acids: CASSAAGGQGRVTGELFF.

The chain recombines TRBV24-1 with TRBJ2-3; D unclear. Germline loops: CDR1 KGHDR, CDR2 SFDVKD. This CDR3 has 12 amino acids. V was clipped by 7 bases and J by 6 bases, with 10 bases between them. Written as DNA, the CDR3 is TGTGCCACCAGCCCCTTGGGGGATACGCAGTATTTT. Translated, it gives CATSPLGDTQYF.

CDR3 in amino acids: CASSQITAWGRDTQYF. Here the CDR3 DNA reads TGTGCCAGCAGCCAAATTACGGCATGGGGAAGAGATACGCAGTATTTT. The rearrangement links TRBV3-1 (or the pseudogene TRBV3-2) to TRBJ2-3; D not resolved. Germline CDR1 is LGHDT and CDR2 is YNNKEL (reference sequence). This CDR3 spans 16 amino acids. Trimming took off 2 bases at V and 5 bases at J, with 17 bases between the two ends.

The gene calls are TRBV9 and TRBJ2-3; 9 nucleotides align to TRBD1. V was pared by 4 bases and J by 1 base, with 7 bases of the junction left unmatched. Germline lookup yields CDR1 SGDLS and CDR2 YYNGEE. CDR3 length: 16 residues. CDR3 region: CASSPGTGFGTDTQYF. As DNA, the CDR3 is TGTGCCAGCAGCCCTGGGACAGGGTTCGGCACAGATACGCAGTATTTT.

V usage is TRBV19 and J usage is TRBJ2-5; D gene uncertain. The germline CDR1 and CDR2 sequences are LNHDA and SQIVND (reference sequence). The CDR3 consists of 15 residues. V was shortened by 3 bases and J by 2 bases, with 13 bases between the two germline ends. The CDR3 DNA follows: TGTGCCAGTAGTATTCGGTCGACCGGACAAGAGACCCAGTACTTC. Its translation: CASSIRSTGQETQYF.

In this sample, this clone turned up once. The chain is built from TRBV7-9 and TRBJ1-5; D perhaps matches TRBD1 (5 bases). The V end lost 4 bases, the J end lost 8 bases, and 12 bases lay between the germline ends. CDR3 length: 13 residues. Germline loops: CDR1 SEHNR, CDR2 FQNEAQ (reference sequence). CDR3 sequence reads: CASSSNPGKPQHF. CDR3 sequence (DNA): TGTGCCAGCAGCTCCAACCCAGGGAAGCCCCAGCATTTT.